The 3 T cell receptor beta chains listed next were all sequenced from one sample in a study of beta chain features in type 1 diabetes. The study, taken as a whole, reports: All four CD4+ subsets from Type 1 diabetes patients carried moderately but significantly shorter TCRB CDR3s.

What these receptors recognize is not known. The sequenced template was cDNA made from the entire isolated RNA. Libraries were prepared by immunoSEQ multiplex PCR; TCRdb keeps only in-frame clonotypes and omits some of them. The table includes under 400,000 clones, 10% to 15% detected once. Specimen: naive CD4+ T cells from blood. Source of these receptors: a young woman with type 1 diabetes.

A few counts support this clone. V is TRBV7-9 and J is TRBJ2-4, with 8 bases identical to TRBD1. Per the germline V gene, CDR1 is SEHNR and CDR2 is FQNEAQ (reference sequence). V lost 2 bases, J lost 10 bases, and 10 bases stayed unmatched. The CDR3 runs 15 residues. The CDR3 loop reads CASSLFVRQGWIQYF. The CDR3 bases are TGTGCCAGCAGCTTATTCGTTCGACAGGGGTGGATTCAGTACTTC.

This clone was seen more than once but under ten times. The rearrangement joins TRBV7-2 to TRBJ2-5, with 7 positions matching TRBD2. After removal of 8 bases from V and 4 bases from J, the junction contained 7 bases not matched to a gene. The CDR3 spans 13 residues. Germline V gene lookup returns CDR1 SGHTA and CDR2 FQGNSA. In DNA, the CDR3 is TGTGCCAGCCGACATTCGGGGGGAGAGACCCAGTACTTC. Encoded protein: CASRHSGGETQYF.

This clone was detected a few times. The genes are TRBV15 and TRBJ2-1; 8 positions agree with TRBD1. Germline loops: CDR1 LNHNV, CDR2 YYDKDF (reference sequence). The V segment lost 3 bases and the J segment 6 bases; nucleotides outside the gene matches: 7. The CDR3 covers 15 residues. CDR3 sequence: CATSRVQGAGNEQFF. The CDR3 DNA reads TGTGCCACCAGCAGGGTGCAGGGGGCAGGCAATGAGCAGTTCTTC. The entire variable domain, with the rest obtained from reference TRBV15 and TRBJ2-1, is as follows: DAMVIQNPRYQVTQFGKPVTLSCSQTLNHNVMYWYQQKSSQAPKLLFHYYDKDFNNEADTPDNFQSRRPNTSFCFLDIRSPGLGDTAMYLCATSRVQGAGNEQFFGPGTRLTVL.